The 11 T cell receptor beta chains presented below share a single source sample, sequenced in a study of control samples from healthy donors and cancer patients. Generated by immunoSEQ multiplex PCR, the TCRdb table keeps only in-frame clones and is missing some. The sample has about 69,000 clones; nearly 90% are singletons. Input material: PBMCs. The receptor set was obtained from a man in his sixties with lung cancer.

The CDR3 reads CAWKRAMNTEAFF. Written as DNA, the CDR3 is TGTGCCTGGAAACGGGCTATGAACACTGAAGCTTTCTTT. This chain connects TRBV30 to TRBJ1-1; D remains ambiguous. Germline values: CDR1 GTSNPN, CDR2 SVGIG (reference sequence). V lost 4 bases and J 0 bases, leaving 9 bases between the germline ends. This CDR3 comprises 13 residues.

The CDR3 protein is CASSFDRLNYGYTF. The CDR3 nucleotides read TGTGCCAGCAGCTTCGACAGATTAAACTATGGCTACACCTTC. The chain joins TRBV7-8 to TRBJ1-2; possible D gene TRBD1, 5 bases. V gave up 3 bases and J gave up 2 bases, with 10 bases separating them. Germline V CDR1 and CDR2: SGHVS, FQNEAQ. The CDR3 loop spans 14 amino acids.

The chain uses TRBV2 and TRBJ1-1, with no clear D. V was trimmed by 4 bases and J by 0 bases, leaving 6 bases between them. There are 13 residues in the CDR3. The germline CDR1 and CDR2 sequences are SNHLY and FYNNEI. The DNA of the CDR3 is TGTGCCAGCAGTGTAGAGTTGAACACTGAAGCTTTCTTT. It is translated as CASSVELNTEAFF.

V gene TRBV7-9 combines with J gene TRBJ1-2; D unresolved. CDR1 and CDR2 (germline): SEHNR, FQNEAQ (reference sequence). V was pared by 5 bases and J by 2 bases, with 18 bases between. CDR3 length equals 16 residues. The DNA of the CDR3 is TGTGCCAGCAGCCCCAATGCCGGCGGCGTAAACTATGGCTACACCTTC. This codes for CASSPNAGGVNYGYTF.

This chain connects TRBV11-2 to TRBJ1-2; a possible D gene is TRBD1 (5 bases). The CDR3 loop spans 14 amino acids. V was trimmed by 5 bases and J by 6 bases, leaving 16 bases between them. The germline V gene has CDR1 SGHAT and CDR2 FQNNGV. CDR3 sequence reads: CASSASRVGDGYTF. The CDR3, as DNA: TGTGCCAGCAGCGCATCCAGGGTAGGCGATGGCTACACCTTC.

This clone came up once. The chain recombines TRBV24-1 with TRBJ2-5; 14 bases align to TRBD2. The V gene's germline CDR1 is KGHDR and CDR2 SFDVKD. This CDR3 has 18 amino acids. The junction had 11 bases not matched to a gene; V was cut back by 5 bases and J by 4 bases. In nucleotides, the CDR3 is TGTGCCACCAGTGCCTTCTCCGGGACTAGCGGGGGCCGAGAGACCCAGTACTTC. Amino acid sequence: CATSAFSGTSGGRETQYF.

The rearrangement links TRBV5-6 to TRBJ2-3; 8 nucleotides align to TRBD1. Germline CDR1 reads SGHDT; CDR2 reads YYEEEE. The V gene end was trimmed by 5 bases and the J gene end by 1 base; junction bases not matched to a gene: 3. This CDR3 has 14 residues. The CDR3 DNA sequence: TGTGCCAGCAGGAAGACAGGGGGCACAGATACGCAGTATTTT. Its protein product is CASRKTGGTDTQYF.

As concerns this clone: The CDR3 does not close with the conserved phenylalanine or tryptophan, likely indicating a read error. The J gene is TRBJ1-2, the V gene TRBV9, with D unresolved. This CDR3 spans 12 amino acids. Trimming stripped 0 bases from V and 5 bases from J, with 5 bases between. CDR1 is SGDLS, CDR2 YYNGEE, per germline. The CDR3 reads CASSVARYGYTL. The CDR3, as DNA: TGTGCCAGCAGCGTAGCTAGGTATGGCTACACCCTC.

CDR3 sequence (DNA): TGTGCCAGCAGCCCCCGGGAAGGAAATTTTTATGGCTACACCTTC. Protein product: CASSPREGNFYGYTF. The chain links TRBV2 to TRBJ1-2, with D uncertain. V was shortened by 6 bases and J by 5 bases, with 19 bases between the two germline ends. Germline loops: CDR1 SNHLY, CDR2 FYNNEI. This CDR3 spans 15 amino acids.

The chain uses TRBV30 and TRBJ1-4; D gene unclear. This CDR3 spans 14 amino acids. Germline V CDR1 and CDR2: GTSNPN, SVGIG (reference sequence). The V end lost 2 bases, the J end lost 0 bases, and 7 bases lay between the germline ends. Written as DNA, the CDR3 is TGTGCCTGGAGTTTCGGGGCAACTAATGAAAAACTGTTTTTT. This translates into CAWSFGATNEKLFF.

The V gene is TRBV9, the J gene TRBJ1-1; perhaps TRBD1 as D (5 bases). CDR3 length: 16 amino acids. The V gene's germline CDR1 is SGDLS and CDR2 YYNGEE. The V gene lost 0 bases and the J gene lost 6 bases, with 18 bases spanning the gap. CDR3 sequence: CASSVAFIGAGAEAFF. DNA for the CDR3: TGTGCCAGCAGCGTAGCGTTCATAGGGGCTGGCGCTGAAGCTTTCTTT.